This TCR beta chain emerged from a study of spatial heterogeneity in lung cancer. As for time point: sample taken at primary tumor resection. TCRdb called the 5' RACE reads again in MiXCR, with one record for every CDR3 protein. The sample lists about 2,900 distinct CDR3 sequences; 17% were seen once. This clonotype qualifies as medium-sized. Trimming took off 5 bases at V and 3 bases at J, with 20 bases between the two ends. CDR1 and CDR2 (germline): DFQATT, SNEGSKA (reference sequence). This CDR3 has 16 amino acids. This chain connects TRBV20-1 to TRBJ2-1, with D possibly TRBD2 on 6 matching bases. The receptor was derived from a female donor with early-stage non-small cell lung cancer. Sequences were derived from normal lung tissue next to the tumor, sampled at surgery. The CDR3 DNA is TGCAGTGCTCCTCACAAGGAGGGGAAAGGCTACAATGAGCAGTTCTTC. Translated: CSAPHKEGKGYNEQFF.